The 19 T cell receptor beta chains below come from one sample, sequenced in a study of blood T cell repertoires in COVID-19. TCRdb's table, derived via immunoSEQ multiplex PCR, lists solely in-frame clones and lacks some. Seen here are 150,000 to 250,000 clones, 82% observed once, and the top ten hold roughly 10%. Sequencing was performed on PBMCs or T cells enriched from blood (not recorded which). The receptors originated from a man aged 40-49 years who had recovered from COVID-19.

The chain is built from TRBV7-2 and TRBJ1-4; 7 bases align to TRBD1. The CDR3 sequence is 14 residues long. After removal of 5 bases from V and 8 bases from J, the junction contained 8 bases not matched to a gene. The germline V gene has CDR1 SGHTA and CDR2 FQGNSA. The CDR3 sequence: CASSQGGKWEKLFF. The CDR3 DNA follows: TGTGCCAGCAGCCAGGGGGGAAAGTGGGAAAAACTGTTTTTT.

This sequence joins TRBV3-1 (or the pseudogene TRBV3-2) and TRBJ1-6, with TRBD1 identical over 12 bases. The CDR3 is 20 residues long. Germline assignment: CDR1 LGHDT and CDR2 YNNKEL (reference sequence). V was pared by 1 base and J by 7 bases, with 14 bases of the junction left unmatched. DNA for the CDR3: TGTGCCAGCAGCCAAGGTGGTGCCGGGACAGGGGGCCGTTGGAATTCACCCCTCCACTTT. Translated, it gives CASSQGGAGTGGRWNSPLHF.

This rearrangement joins TRBV10-1 to TRBJ2-1; 11 bases fit TRBD2. CDR1 is WNHNN and CDR2 is SYGVQD in the germline V gene (reference sequence). The CDR3 is made up of 16 amino acids. V dropped 4 bases and J dropped 9; count of bases not matched to a gene: 11. CDR3 sequence: CASSGAIAGGKGEQFF. CDR3 coding DNA: TGCGCCAGCAGTGGGGCTATAGCGGGAGGGAAGGGTGAGCAGTTCTTC.

The rearrangement links TRBV6-1 to TRBJ2-7, with a possible D match to TRBD2 (6 bases). Deletions cut 1 base from V and 5 bases from J, with 15 bases between. Germline V gene sequence: CDR1 MNHNS, CDR2 SASEGT. CDR3 length equals 15 residues. The DNA of the CDR3 is TGTGCCAGCAGTGAAGGGGCTAGCGATTGGGACGAGCAGTACGTC. Translated: CASSEGASDWDEQYV.

The V call is TRBV7-2, the J call TRBJ1-2, with TRBD1 as a possible D gene (5 bases). CDR3 size: 15 residues. With 9 bases removed from V and 2 bases from J, the gap between germline ends came to 19 bases. From germline, CDR1 is SGHTA and CDR2 FQGNSA. The CDR3 sequence: CASQGNQGSNYGYTF. DNA of the CDR3: TGTGCCAGTCAAGGGAATCAGGGTTCCAACTATGGCTACACCTTC.

There are a few counts of this clone. The chain has TRBV6-2 or TRBV6-3 and TRBJ2-7, with 8 nucleotides matching TRBD2. Unmatched junction bases numbered 6, after V lost 0 bases and J lost 8 bases. Germline V gene data show CDR1 as MNHEY and CDR2 as SVGEGT. This CDR3 has 14 residues. The CDR3 protein is CASSYSAGVTQQYV. DNA of the CDR3: TGTGCCAGCAGTTACTCAGCGGGGGTAACTCAGCAGTACGTC.

The gene calls are TRBV4-3 and TRBJ2-1, with D perhaps matching TRBD2 (5 bases). The germline CDR1 and CDR2 sequences are LGHNA and YSLEER. This CDR3 contains 15 residues. Trimming took off 0 bases at V and 2 bases at J, with 8 bases between the two ends. DNA of the CDR3: TGCGCCAGCAGCCAAGATCAAGCGGCCTACAATGAGCAGTTCTTC. Encoded protein: CASSQDQAAYNEQFF.

V and J are TRBV5-1 and TRBJ1-2; perhaps TRBD1 as D (6 bases). The CDR3 sequence is 14 residues long. Germline V gene sequence: CDR1 SGHRS, CDR2 YFSETQ. V dropped 3 bases and J dropped 6 bases, with 15 bases sitting between them. Written as DNA, the CDR3 is TGCGCCAGCAGCTCCGGACAGCCTGAAAATGGCTACACCTTC. This gives the protein CASSSGQPENGYTF.

This clone was recorded a few times. This chain uses TRBV7-9 with TRBJ1-4, with D maybe TRBD1 (6 bases). V was cut by 1 base and J by 8 bases, with 11 bases left in between. There are 14 residues in the CDR3. Germline V lookup: CDR1 SEHNR, CDR2 FQNEAQ (reference sequence). CDR3 residues: CASSLDTGTEKLFF. The DNA for the CDR3 is TGTGCCAGCAGCTTAGATACAGGGACCGAAAAACTGTTTTTT.

V is TRBV6-5 and J is TRBJ1-2; 9 bases match TRBD1. J lost 5 bases, V lost 6 bases, and 4 bases had no gene match. The germline V gene has CDR1 MNHEY and CDR2 SVGAGI. The CDR3 extends over 13 amino acids. The CDR3 sequence: CASSTDRGYGYTF. CDR3 in DNA: TGTGCCAGCAGCACGGACAGGGGATATGGCTACACCTTC.

This sequence joins TRBV5-1 and TRBJ2-1; tentatively, D is TRBD2 (6 bases). CDR1 is SGHRS and CDR2 is YFSETQ in the germline V gene. Trimming took 4 bases from V and 3 from J, leaving 11 bases between them. The CDR3 consists of 14 residues. CDR3 residues: CASSVQTSYNEQFF. The DNA of the CDR3 is TGCGCCAGCAGCGTCCAGACTAGCTACAATGAGCAGTTCTTC.

The chain employs TRBV19 and TRBJ1-1, with TRBD1 matching over 7 bases. CDR1 and CDR2 (germline): LNHDA, SQIVND (reference sequence). V was clipped by 3 bases and J by 2 bases; unmatched bases: 6. CDR3 length equals 15 residues. The CDR3 coding sequence is TGTGCCAGTAGTATTCCGGGACAGTATAACACTGAAGCTTTCTTT. This sequence encodes CASSIPGQYNTEAFF.

V and J are TRBV11-2 and TRBJ2-3, with D unresolved. The CDR3 sequence is 12 residues long. V lost 5 bases to trimming and J lost 0 bases, with 3 bases between them. The germline V gene has CDR1 SGHAT and CDR2 FQNNGV. The CDR3 sequence is CASSPSTDTQYF. The CDR3 DNA reads TGTGCCAGCAGCCCGAGCACAGATACGCAGTATTTT.

The genes are TRBV18 and TRBJ1-4; D is unresolved. Deletions cut 6 bases from V and 4 bases from J, with 21 bases between. CDR1 and CDR2 from the germline V gene are KGHSH and LQKENI. The CDR3 is 17 residues long. CDR3 nucleotide sequence: TGTGCCAGCTCGCCGGTGTCCGGACGGAGGCTTAATGAAAAACTGTTTTTT. As protein: CASSPVSGRRLNEKLFF. The full variable domain, rest sourced from reference TRBV18 and TRBJ1-4, is NAGVMQNPRHLVRRRGQEARLRCSPMKGHSHVYWYRQLPEEGLKFMVYLQKENIIDESGMPKERFSAEFPKEGPSILRIQQVVRGDSAAYFCASSPVSGRRLNEKLFFGSGTQLSVL.

The count of this clone is one. The chain is built from TRBV5-4 and TRBJ2-3, with D maybe TRBD1 (5 bases). This CDR3 has 16 residues. Trimming shortened V by 1 base and J by 0 bases, and 12 bases separated the two germline ends. Looked up from germline, CDR1 is SGHNT and CDR2 is YYREEE (reference sequence). CDR3 DNA sequence: TGTGCCAGCAGCTTGTTGGGCAGGACAAGCACAGATACGCAGTATTTT. It codes for CASSLLGRTSTDTQYF.

The chain carries TRBV12-3 or TRBV12-4 and TRBJ2-3, with D possibly TRBD1 on 6 matching bases. The CDR3 consists of 13 residues. V was trimmed by 6 bases and J by 3 bases, leaving 10 bases between them. CDR3: CASRPTGTDTQYF. DNA of the CDR3: TGTGCCAGCAGACCTACAGGGACAGATACGCAGTATTTT.

The CDR3 sequence is CSVVIYNEQFF. The CDR3 DNA reads TGCAGTGTAGTAATCTACAATGAGCAGTTCTTC. This chain joins TRBV20-1 and TRBJ2-1; D gene ambiguous. V lost 7 bases, J lost 3 bases, and 7 bases lay in between. The germline V gene has CDR1 DFQATT and CDR2 SNEGSKA (reference sequence). The CDR3 totals 11 residues.

This clone was counted a single time. This chain uses TRBV19 with TRBJ1-1, with 8 bases aligning to TRBD1. CDR1 and CDR2 (germline): LNHDA, SQIVND (reference sequence). The ends lost 8 bases at V and 7 bases at J; junction bases unmatched: 6. The length of the CDR3 is 12 residues. CDR3 loop: CASEDRVLEAFF. DNA for the CDR3: TGTGCCAGTGAGGACAGGGTCCTTGAAGCTTTCTTT.

This clone has just one count. The chain joins TRBV6-2 or TRBV6-3 to TRBJ2-3, with a weak D call TRBD2 (7 bases). Trimming removed 1 base from V and 2 bases from J, with 16 bases in between. The CDR3 has 17 amino acids. The germline gives CDR1 MNHEY, CDR2 SVGEGT. The CDR3 DNA reads as TGTGCCAGCAGTTACTTTTCAGCGGGACAACTCACAGATACGCAGTATTTT. Translation: CASSYFSAGQLTDTQYF.